This T cell receptor beta chain is drawn from a study of T cell repertoires in cytomegalovirus infection. The study's findings and limits: HLA-C-restricted, CMV-specific TCR beta clonotypes were dominant ex vivo.

Each CDR3 protein is one row after TCRdb ran MiXCR on the reads. The repertoire holds some 440,000 distinct CDR3 sequences, with roughly a third as singletons. Per germline, CDR1 SQVTM and CDR2 ANQGSEA. Trimming cost V 1 base and J 6 bases, with 14 bases left between them. This CDR3 has 14 amino acids. As concerns this clonotype: Its specificity is not known.

This TCR was recovered from a human donor in good health (CMV status not recorded). Some clones in this sample may be carry-over from other donors' samples. Material: PBMCs. The chain couples TRBV29-1 to TRBJ2-3, with a tentative D call TRBD1 (6 bases). The CDR3 DNA sequence: TGCAGCGTTGAAGTAACCAGGGGCCCGGATACGCAGTATTTT. Translated, it gives CSVEVTRGPDTQYF.